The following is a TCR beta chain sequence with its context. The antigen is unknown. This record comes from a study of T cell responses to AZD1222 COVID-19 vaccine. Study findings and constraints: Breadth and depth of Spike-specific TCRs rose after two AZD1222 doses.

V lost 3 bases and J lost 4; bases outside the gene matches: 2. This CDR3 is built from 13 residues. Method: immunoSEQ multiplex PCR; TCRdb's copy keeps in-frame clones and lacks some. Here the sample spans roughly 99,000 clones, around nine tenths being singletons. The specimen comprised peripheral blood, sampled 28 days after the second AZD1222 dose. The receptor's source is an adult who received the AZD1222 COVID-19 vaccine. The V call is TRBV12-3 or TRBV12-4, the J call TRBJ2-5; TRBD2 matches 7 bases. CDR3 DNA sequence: TGTGCCAGCAGTTTGGGAGGGTTAGAGACCCAGTACTTC. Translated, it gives CASSLGGLETQYF.